The 21 T cell receptor beta chains below were found in one sample sequenced in a study of T cell clonality in common variable immunodeficiency. Profiled with immunoSEQ multiplex PCR; TCRdb holds only in-frame clones, not every one. This sample shows about 45,000 clones and no singletons; under 11% rests with the ten largest. The material sequenced was peripheral blood mononuclear cells. These receptor sequences come from a person aged 18 to 75 in good health.

There are many counts of this clone. The read falls 3 residues short of the CDR3 end, and the missing part is taken from the germline J gene. The gene calls are TRBV12-3 or TRBV12-4 and TRBJ2-2; maybe TRBD1 (6 bases). Trimming removed 6 bases at V and 1 base at J, with 15 bases between. This CDR3 has 16 amino acids. The CDR3 sequence: CASSRRTVLNTGELFF. The sequenced CDR3 bases are TGTGCCAGCAGCCGAAGGACAGTCTTGAACACCGGGGAG.

This clone came up many times. The CDR3 goes on 3 residues after the read ends, and that part is filled in from the germline J gene. V and J are TRBV3-1 (or the pseudogene TRBV3-2) and TRBJ2-6; D remains unclear. There are 17 residues in the CDR3. Germline CDR1 LGHDT, CDR2 YNNKEL (reference sequence). Between the trimmed V and J ends, which lost 6 bases and 2 bases, there was a span of 17 bases. CDR3 DNA (partial): TGTGCCAGCAGTCCAAGATATTTCACAACTGGGGCCAACGTC. Protein: CASSPRYFTTGANV. The whole CDR3 region reads CASSPRYFTTGANVLTF.

The sample holds many counts of this clone. The CDR3 here is CASSTTNSNQPQHF. Partial CDR3 DNA: TGTGCCAGCAGTACGACTAATAGCAATCAGCCC. V and J are TRBV2 and TRBJ1-5; D remains ambiguous. The read is 3 residues too short to cover the CDR3 end, so that end is filled in from the germline J gene. Deletions cut 5 bases from V and 0 bases from J, with 8 bases between. The CDR3 is made up of 14 amino acids. CDR1 and CDR2 (germline): SNHLY, FYNNEI. Supplemented by reference TRBV2 and TRBJ1-5, the full variable domain reads EPEVTQTPSHQVTQMGQEVILRCVPISNHLYFYWYRQILGQKVEFLVSFYNNEISEKSEIFDDQFSVERPDGSNFTLKIRSTKLEDSAMYFCASSTTNSNQPQHFGDGTRLSIL.

This clone was seen many times. The CDR3 end is not reached by the read, which stops 3 residues before it; the germline J gene fills it in. J is TRBJ2-5 and V is TRBV18, with D possibly being TRBD2 (6 bases). The germline CDR1 and CDR2 sequences are KGHSH and LQKENI. V lost 5 bases and J lost 5, with 12 bases in between. The CDR3 extends over 13 amino acids. CDR3 amino acids: CASSLTSYETQYF. The part of the CDR3 DNA that was read is TGTGCCAGCTCATTGACTAGTTACGAGACC.

The sample holds many counts of this clone. This CDR3 is CASSYSTGLMRGLRSYEQYF. Incomplete CDR3 DNA: TGTGCCAGCAGTTACTCGACGGGACTGATGAGAGGACTTCGCTCCTACGAG. The V gene is TRBV6-8, the J gene TRBJ2-7; possibly TRBD2 for D (6 bases). The CDR3 extends 3 residues past the end of the read, so its final part is completed from the germline J gene. The CDR3 has 20 amino acids. The V end was cut by 0 bases, the J end by 0 bases, with 24 bases between. Germline CDR1 is MNHGY and CDR2 is SAAAGT.

This clone was counted ten times or more. Here the CDR3 reads CASSLIAGFQETQYF. The DNA read from the CDR3 is TGCGCCAGCAGCTTAATAGCGGGTTTCCAAGAGACC. The chain employs TRBV5-1 and TRBJ2-5, with TRBD2 matching 7 bases. Read data end 3 residues before the CDR3 end; the end is taken from the germline J gene. Per germline, CDR1 SGHRS and CDR2 YFSETQ. The CDR3 loop spans 15 amino acids. V lost 2 bases to trimming and J lost 1 base; unmatched junction nucleotides: 5.

This clone has just a few counts. One end of the junction varies from germline; a read error may be responsible. The read finishes 3 residues shy of the CDR3 end, and the germline J gene is used to complete it. The chain has TRBV19 and TRBJ1-2; 11 positions agree with TRBD1. This CDR3 has 16 residues. Per the germline V gene, CDR1 is LNHDA and CDR2 is SQIVND (reference sequence). The CDR3 sequence: CASSGTGGPSNHGYTF. The part of the CDR3 DNA that was read is TGTGCCAGTAGTGGGACAGGGGGTCCCTCTAACCATGGC.

Many counts were recorded for this clone. Read sequence stops 3 residues before the CDR3 end, and the germline J gene provides the missing end. The chain recombines TRBV11-1 with TRBJ1-1, with a weak D call TRBD1 (5 bases). CDR1 is SGHAT and CDR2 is FQDESV in the germline V gene (reference sequence). This CDR3 has 11 amino acids. Incomplete CDR3 DNA: TGTGCCAGCAGCTTTTCAGGGAGA. Translating gives CASSFSGR. The whole CDR3 is CASSFSGRAFF.

This clone was observed at least ten times. From the germline J gene comes the end of the CDR3, since the read stops 3 residues before it. The rearrangement joins TRBV30 to TRBJ2-1, with D possibly being TRBD1 (5 bases). The germline V gene has CDR1 GTSNPN and CDR2 SVGIG (reference sequence). This CDR3 spans 17 amino acids. The germline V and J ends were trimmed by 5 bases and 2 bases, with 22 bases remaining between them. CDR3 bases read: TGTGCCTGGGACCCTACGTCAAACTGGGGCCCCTACAATGAG. This gives the protein CAWDPTSNWGPYNE. In full, the CDR3 reads CAWDPTSNWGPYNEQFF. Together with reference TRBV30 and TRBJ2-1, the CDR3 gives the full variable domain: SQTIHQWPATLVQPVGSPLSLECTVEGTSNPNLYWYRQAAGRGLQLLFYSVGIGQISSEVPQNLSASRPQDRQFILSSKKLLLSDSGFYLCAWDPTSNWGPYNEQFFGPGTRLTVL.

This clone was recorded at least ten times. The read terminates 3 residues ahead of where the CDR3 ends, so the germline J gene completes it. The J gene is TRBJ2-7, the V gene TRBV5-6; no definite D call. CDR1 is SGHDT and CDR2 is YYEEEE in the germline V gene. The CDR3 runs 14 residues. V dropped 1 base and J dropped 0 bases, with 8 bases sitting between them. CDR3 bases read: TGTGCCAGCAGCTTGACACACAGCTCCTACGAG. Its protein is CASSLTHSSYE. The whole CDR3 reads CASSLTHSSYEQYF.

This clone occurred many times. The sequenced fragment ends 3 residues before the CDR3 boundary, so the rest is inferred from the germline J gene. The genes are TRBV5-1 and TRBJ1-4; 11 bases are shared with TRBD1. J was trimmed by 10 bases and V by 4 bases; bases with no gene match: 3. Germline CDR1 and CDR2: SGHRS and YFSETQ. There are 13 residues in the CDR3. The CDR3 is CASSPGTGGKLFF. CDR3 DNA (partial): TGCGCCAGCAGCCCCGGGACAGGGGGAAAA.

In this sample, this clone turned up many times. Coverage ceases 3 residues before the CDR3 finishes, and the germline J gene fills in the end. The J gene is TRBJ1-1, the V gene TRBV27; 8 bases line up with TRBD1. Germline CDR1 MNHEY, CDR2 SMNVEV (reference sequence). The J segment lost 5 bases and the V segment lost 6 bases, leaving 11 bases of the junction unmatched. This CDR3 comprises 15 residues. CDR3 region: CASSIRQGSGTEAFF. Incomplete CDR3 DNA: TGTGCCAGCAGCATCAGACAGGGGTCGGGGACTGAA.

Ten or more counts support this clone. CDR3 amino acids: CAWSLNPGQHTEAFF. Incomplete CDR3 DNA: TGTGCCTGGAGTCTCAATCCGGGACAGCACACTGAA. The chain uses TRBV30 and TRBJ1-1, with TRBD1 matching over 7 bases. Sequencing ends 3 residues short of the CDR3 end; the germline J gene provides the rest. The CDR3 sequence is 15 residues long. The germline gives CDR1 GTSNPN, CDR2 SVGIG (reference sequence). V trimming: 2 bases; J trimming: 3 bases; junction bases outside the gene matches: 9.

This clone was counted many times. Mismatch with germline at one junction end may stem from a read error. The read ends 3 residues before the CDR3 terminus; that terminus is restored from the germline J gene. The chain carries TRBV5-1 and TRBJ2-5, with 10 nucleotides matching TRBD1. Germline assignment: CDR1 SGHRS and CDR2 YFSETQ. This CDR3 contains 14 residues. Incomplete CDR3 DNA: TGCGCCAGCACCTTGACAGGGGGCGGAAAGACC. Translating it yields CASTLTGGGKT. The CDR3 reads in full as CASTLTGGGKTQYF. Complete variable domain (other parts from reference TRBV5-1 and TRBJ2-5): KAGVTQTPRYLIKTRGQQVTLSCSPISGHRSVSWYQQTPGQGLQFLFEYFSETQRNKGNFPGRFSGRQFSNSRSEMNVSTLELGDSALYLCASTLTGGGKTQYFGPGTRLLVL.

In its sample, this clone was seen many times. The sequenced fragment ends 3 residues before the CDR3 boundary, so the rest is inferred from the germline J gene. This sequence joins TRBV19 and TRBJ2-3, with 10 positions matching TRBD1. Germline loops: CDR1 LNHDA, CDR2 SQIVND (reference sequence). This CDR3 spans 15 amino acids. The J segment lost 2 bases and the V segment lost 5 bases, leaving 4 bases of the junction unmatched. Partial CDR3 DNA: TGTGCCAGTAGTGCCGGGACAGGGGACACAGATACG. Its protein product is CASSAGTGDTDT. The entire CDR3 sequence reads CASSAGTGDTDTQYF.

This clone showed up many times. The read ends 3 residues shy of where the CDR3 ends; the end is completed using the germline J gene. The chain employs TRBV5-1 and TRBJ2-7, with D unclear. The germline V gene has CDR1 SGHRS and CDR2 YFSETQ. The CDR3 contains 13 residues. The V end was cut by 0 bases, the J end by 5 bases, with 9 bases between. CDR3 DNA (partial): TGCGCCAGCAGCTTGGTAGGGTTCCACGAG. As protein: CASSLVGFHE. The whole CDR3 protein is CASSLVGFHEQYF.

In its sample, this clone was seen many times. The CDR3 goes on 3 residues after the read ends, and that part is filled in from the germline J gene. The chain couples TRBV20-1 to TRBJ1-1; 12 bases align to TRBD1. Trimming removed 0 bases from V and 0 bases from J; junction bases left unmatched: 8. The CDR3 totals 18 residues. CDR1 is DFQATT, CDR2 SNEGSKA, per germline (reference sequence). The CDR3 DNA, read in part, is TGCAGTGCTAGAGATTTCGGGACAGGGGGCGACATGAACACTGAA. This translates into CSARDFGTGGDMNTE. From start to end, the CDR3 is CSARDFGTGGDMNTEAFF.

There are many counts of this clone. Coverage ceases 3 residues before the CDR3 finishes, and the germline J gene fills in the end. The chain is built from TRBV30 and TRBJ2-2; 12 positions match TRBD2. Germline V gene lookup returns CDR1 GTSNPN and CDR2 SVGIG (reference sequence). The CDR3 covers 13 residues. The DNA read from the CDR3 is TGTGCTCTAGCGGGAGGGGTCACCGGGGAG. It specifies CALAGGVTGE. The whole CDR3 sequence is CALAGGVTGELFF.

There are many counts of this clone. CDR3 residues: CASSFGSGTRSYEQYF. CDR3 bases read: TGTGCCAGCAGCTTTGGGTCCGGGACTAGGAGCTACGAG. The rearrangement links TRBV7-8 to TRBJ2-7; 8 bases line up with TRBD2. The sequenced fragment ends 3 residues before the CDR3 boundary, so the rest is inferred from the germline J gene. This CDR3 region has 16 residues. V shed 3 bases, J shed 3 bases, and the junction held 10 bases outside the gene matches. CDR1 and CDR2 from the germline V gene are SGHVS and FQNEAQ.

Many counts were recorded for this clone. The read is 3 residues too short to cover the CDR3 end, so that end is filled in from the germline J gene. The chain couples TRBV5-1 to TRBJ2-7; 9 bases line up with TRBD1. Trimming took 6 bases from V and 0 from J; bases not matched to a gene: 10. The germline V gene has CDR1 SGHRS and CDR2 YFSETQ. The CDR3 contains 16 residues. CDR3 DNA, as far as it was read: TGCGCCAGCACCCTGATGGGACAGGGAACCTCCTACGAG. Translated: CASTLMGQGTSYE. The whole CDR3 protein reads CASTLMGQGTSYEQYF.

This clone has at least ten counts. The sequence runs out 3 residues before the end of the CDR3; the remainder is reconstructed from the germline J gene. The chain couples TRBV20-1 to TRBJ1-1, with TRBD1 matching over 9 bases. V lost 6 bases, J lost 6 bases, and 14 bases stayed unmatched. CDR1 DFQATT and CDR2 SNEGSKA come from the germline V gene (reference sequence). The CDR3 totals 15 residues. The CDR3: CSAPMGDRVRAEAFF. The sequenced part of the CDR3 DNA is TGCAGTGCCCCGATGGGGGACAGGGTTAGGGCTGAA.